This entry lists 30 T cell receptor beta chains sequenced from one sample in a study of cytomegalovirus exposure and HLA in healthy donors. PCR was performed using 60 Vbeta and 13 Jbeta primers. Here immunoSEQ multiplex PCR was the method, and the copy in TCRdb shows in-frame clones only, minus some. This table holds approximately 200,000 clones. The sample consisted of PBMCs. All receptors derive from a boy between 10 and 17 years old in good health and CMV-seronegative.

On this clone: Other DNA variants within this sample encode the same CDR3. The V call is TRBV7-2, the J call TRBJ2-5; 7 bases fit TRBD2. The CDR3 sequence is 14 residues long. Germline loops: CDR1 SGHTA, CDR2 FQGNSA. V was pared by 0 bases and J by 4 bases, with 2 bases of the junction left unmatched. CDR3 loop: CASSLAGRGETQYF. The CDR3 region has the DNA TGTGCCAGCAGCTTAGCAGGGAGGGGAGAGACCCAGTACTTC.

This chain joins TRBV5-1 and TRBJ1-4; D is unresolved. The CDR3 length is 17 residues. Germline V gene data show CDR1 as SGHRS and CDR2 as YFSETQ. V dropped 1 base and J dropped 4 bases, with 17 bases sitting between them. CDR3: CASSLNPRGLGNEKLFF. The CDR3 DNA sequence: TGCGCCAGCAGCTTGAATCCCAGAGGATTGGGTAATGAAAAACTGTTTTTT.

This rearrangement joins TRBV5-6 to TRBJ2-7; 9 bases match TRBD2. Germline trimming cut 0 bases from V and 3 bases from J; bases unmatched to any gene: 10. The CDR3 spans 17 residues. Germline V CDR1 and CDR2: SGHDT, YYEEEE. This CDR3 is CASSLAGLAGLVYEQYF. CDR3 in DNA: TGTGCCAGCAGCTTGGCCGGGCTAGCGGGGCTAGTCTACGAGCAGTACTTC.

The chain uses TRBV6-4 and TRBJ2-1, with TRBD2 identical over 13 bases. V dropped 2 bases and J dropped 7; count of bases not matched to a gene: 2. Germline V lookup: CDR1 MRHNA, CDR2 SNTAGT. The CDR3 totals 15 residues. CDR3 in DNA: TGTGCCAGCAGTGACACTAGCGGGGGGGTAAATGAGCAGTTCTTC. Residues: CASSDTSGGVNEQFF.

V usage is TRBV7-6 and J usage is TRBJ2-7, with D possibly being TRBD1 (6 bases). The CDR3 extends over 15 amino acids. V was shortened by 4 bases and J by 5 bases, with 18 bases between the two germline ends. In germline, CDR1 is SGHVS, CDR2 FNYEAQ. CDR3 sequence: CASSSGGGRGNEQYF. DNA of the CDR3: TGTGCCAGCAGCTCCGGCGGCGGCAGGGGAAACGAGCAGTACTTC.

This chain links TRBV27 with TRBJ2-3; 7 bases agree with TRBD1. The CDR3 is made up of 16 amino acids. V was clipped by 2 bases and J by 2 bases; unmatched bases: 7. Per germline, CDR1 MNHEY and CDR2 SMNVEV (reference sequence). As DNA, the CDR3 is TGTGCCAGCAGTTTACAACAGGGGCGCATCACAGATACGCAGTATTTT. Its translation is CASSLQQGRITDTQYF.

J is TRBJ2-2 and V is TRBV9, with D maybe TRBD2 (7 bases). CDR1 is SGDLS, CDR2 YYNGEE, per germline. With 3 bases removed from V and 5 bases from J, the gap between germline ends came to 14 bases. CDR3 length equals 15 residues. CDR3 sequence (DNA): TGTGCCAGCAGCGAGGGCGGGGGCGGAACCGGGGAGCTGTTTTTT. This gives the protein CASSEGGGGTGELFF.

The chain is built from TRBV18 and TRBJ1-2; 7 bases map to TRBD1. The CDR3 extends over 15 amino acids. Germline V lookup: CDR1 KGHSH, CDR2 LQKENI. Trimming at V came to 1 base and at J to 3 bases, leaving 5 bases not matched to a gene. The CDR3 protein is CASSPRQGGDYGYTF. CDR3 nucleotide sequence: TGTGCCAGCTCACCACGACAGGGTGGTGACTATGGCTACACCTTC.

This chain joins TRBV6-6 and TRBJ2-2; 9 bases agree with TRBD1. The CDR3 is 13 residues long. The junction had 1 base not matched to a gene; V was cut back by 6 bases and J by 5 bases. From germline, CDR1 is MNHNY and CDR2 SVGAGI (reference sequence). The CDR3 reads CASRTGGTGELFF. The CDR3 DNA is TGTGCCAGCAGGACAGGGGGAACCGGGGAGCTGTTTTTT.

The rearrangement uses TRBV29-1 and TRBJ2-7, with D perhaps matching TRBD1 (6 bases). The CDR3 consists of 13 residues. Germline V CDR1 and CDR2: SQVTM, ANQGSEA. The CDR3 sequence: CSVGADSSYEQYF. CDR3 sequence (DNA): TGCTCCGTGGGGGCGGATTCGTCCTACGAGCAGTACTTC.

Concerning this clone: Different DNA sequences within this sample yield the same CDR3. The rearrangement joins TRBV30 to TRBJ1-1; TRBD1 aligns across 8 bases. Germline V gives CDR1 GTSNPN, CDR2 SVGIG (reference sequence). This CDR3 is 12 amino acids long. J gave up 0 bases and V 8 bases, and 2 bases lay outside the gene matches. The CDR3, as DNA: TGTGCCGGGGACAGGTTGAACACTGAAGCTTTCTTT. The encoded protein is CAGDRLNTEAFF.

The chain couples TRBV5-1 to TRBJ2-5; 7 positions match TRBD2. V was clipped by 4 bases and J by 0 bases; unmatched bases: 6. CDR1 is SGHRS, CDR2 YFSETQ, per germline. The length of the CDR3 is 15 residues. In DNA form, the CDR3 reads TGCGCCAGCAGCAGGACTAGTGGGTACCAAGAGACCCAGTACTTC. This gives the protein CASSRTSGYQETQYF. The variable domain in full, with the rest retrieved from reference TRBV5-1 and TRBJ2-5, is KAGVTQTPRYLIKTRGQQVTLSCSPISGHRSVSWYQQTPGQGLQFLFEYFSETQRNKGNFPGRFSGRQFSNSRSEMNVSTLELGDSALYLCASSRTSGYQETQYFGPGTRLLVL.

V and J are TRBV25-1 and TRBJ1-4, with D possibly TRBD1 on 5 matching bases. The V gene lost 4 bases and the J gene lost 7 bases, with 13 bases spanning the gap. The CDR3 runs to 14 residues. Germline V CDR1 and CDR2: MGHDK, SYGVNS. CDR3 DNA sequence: TGTGCCAGCAGTGGGCAGGGCTTCTCTGAAAAACTGTTTTTT. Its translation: CASSGQGFSEKLFF.

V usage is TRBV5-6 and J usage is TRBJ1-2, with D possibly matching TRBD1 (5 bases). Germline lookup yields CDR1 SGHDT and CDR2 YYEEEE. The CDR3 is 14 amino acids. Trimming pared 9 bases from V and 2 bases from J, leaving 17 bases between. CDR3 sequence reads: CATHPTGGNYGYTF. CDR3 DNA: TGTGCCACCCATCCTACGGGGGGGAACTATGGCTACACCTTC. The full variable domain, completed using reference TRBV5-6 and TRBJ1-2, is DAGVTQSPTHLIKTRGQQVTLRCSPKSGHDTVSWYQQALGQGPQFIFQYYEEEERQRGNFPDRFSGHQFPNYSSELNVNALLLGDSALYLCATHPTGGNYGYTFGSGTRLTVV.

The CDR3 protein is CAWSVRFRTEAFF. CDR3 coding DNA: TGTGCCTGGAGTGTACGGTTCAGGACTGAAGCTTTCTTT. This sequence joins TRBV30 and TRBJ1-1; no firm D call. The germline V gene encodes CDR1 GTSNPN and CDR2 SVGIG (reference sequence). V lost 0 bases and J lost 5, with 10 bases in between. The CDR3 has 13 residues.

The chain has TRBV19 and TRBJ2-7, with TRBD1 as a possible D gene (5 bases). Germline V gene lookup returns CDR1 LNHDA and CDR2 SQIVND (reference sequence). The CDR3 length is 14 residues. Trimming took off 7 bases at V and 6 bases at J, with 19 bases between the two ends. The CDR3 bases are TGTGCCAGTAAACCACTGTTAGGGGCCGGCGAGCAGTACTTC. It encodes CASKPLLGAGEQYF.

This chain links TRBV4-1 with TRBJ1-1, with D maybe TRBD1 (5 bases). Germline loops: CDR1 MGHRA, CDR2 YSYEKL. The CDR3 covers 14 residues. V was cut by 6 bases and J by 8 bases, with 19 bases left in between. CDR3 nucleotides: TGCGCCAGCAGATTGGATGGGCGGGGCGCCGAAGCTTTCTTT. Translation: CASRLDGRGAEAFF.

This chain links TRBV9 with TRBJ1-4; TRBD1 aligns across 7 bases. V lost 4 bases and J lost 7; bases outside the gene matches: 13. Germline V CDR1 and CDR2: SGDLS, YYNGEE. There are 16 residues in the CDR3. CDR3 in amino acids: CASSPADRAMTEKLFF. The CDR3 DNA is TGTGCCAGCAGCCCAGCAGACAGGGCCATGACTGAAAAACTGTTTTTT. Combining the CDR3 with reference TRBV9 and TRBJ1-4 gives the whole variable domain DSGVTQTPKHLITATGQRVTLRCSPRSGDLSVYWYQQSLDQGLQFLIQYYNGEERAKGNILERFSAQQFPDLHSELNLSSLELGDSALYFCASSPADRAMTEKLFFGSGTQLSVL.

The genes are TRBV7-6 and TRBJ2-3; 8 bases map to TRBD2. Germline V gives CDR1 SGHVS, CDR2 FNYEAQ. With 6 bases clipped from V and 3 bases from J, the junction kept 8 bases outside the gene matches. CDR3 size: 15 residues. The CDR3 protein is CASRSRTSKTDTQYF. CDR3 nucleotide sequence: TGTGCCAGCAGATCCAGGACTAGCAAAACAGATACGCAGTATTTT. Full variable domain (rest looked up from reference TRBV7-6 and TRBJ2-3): GAGVSQSPRYKVTKRGQDVALRCDPISGHVSLYWYRQALGQGPEFLTYFNYEAQQDKSGLPNDRFSAERPEGSISTLTIQRTEQRDSAMYRCASRSRTSKTDTQYFGPGTRLTVL.

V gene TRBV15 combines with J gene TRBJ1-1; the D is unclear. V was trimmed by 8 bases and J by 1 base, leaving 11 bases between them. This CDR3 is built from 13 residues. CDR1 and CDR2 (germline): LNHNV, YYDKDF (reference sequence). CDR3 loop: CATLNRRNTEAFF. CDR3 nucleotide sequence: TGTGCCACCCTCAACCGGAGGAACACTGAAGCTTTCTTT.

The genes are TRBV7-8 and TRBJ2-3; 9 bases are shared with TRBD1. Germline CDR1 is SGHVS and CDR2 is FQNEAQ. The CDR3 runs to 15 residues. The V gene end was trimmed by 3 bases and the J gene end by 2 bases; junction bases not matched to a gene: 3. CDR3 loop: CASSLDRGPTDTQYF. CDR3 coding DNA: TGTGCCAGCAGCTTGGACAGGGGACCCACAGATACGCAGTATTTT.

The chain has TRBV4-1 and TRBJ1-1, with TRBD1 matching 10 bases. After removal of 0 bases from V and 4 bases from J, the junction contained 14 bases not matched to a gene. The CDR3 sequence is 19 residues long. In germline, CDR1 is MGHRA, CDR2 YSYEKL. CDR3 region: CASSQESRGQGKWATEAFF. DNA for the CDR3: TGCGCCAGCAGCCAAGAATCCCGGGGACAGGGGAAATGGGCCACTGAAGCTTTCTTT.

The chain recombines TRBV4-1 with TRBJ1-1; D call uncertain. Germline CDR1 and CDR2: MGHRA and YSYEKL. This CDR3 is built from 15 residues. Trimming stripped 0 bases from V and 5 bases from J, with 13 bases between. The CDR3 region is CASSQDPRLMTEAFF. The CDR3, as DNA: TGCGCCAGCAGCCAAGACCCCAGGCTAATGACTGAAGCTTTCTTT.

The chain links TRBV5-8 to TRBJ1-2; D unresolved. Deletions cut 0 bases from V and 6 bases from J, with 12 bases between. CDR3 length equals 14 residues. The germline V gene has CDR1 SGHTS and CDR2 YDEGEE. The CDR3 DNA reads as TGTGCCAGCAGCTTGGCAGTTAAACGGGATGGCTACACCTTC. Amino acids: CASSLAVKRDGYTF.

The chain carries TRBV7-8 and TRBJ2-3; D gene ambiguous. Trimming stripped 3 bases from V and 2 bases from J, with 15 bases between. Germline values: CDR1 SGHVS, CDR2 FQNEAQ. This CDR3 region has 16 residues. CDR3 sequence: CASSLVVERITDTQYF. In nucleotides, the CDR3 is TGTGCCAGCAGCTTGGTGGTGGAGAGAATCACAGATACGCAGTATTTT.

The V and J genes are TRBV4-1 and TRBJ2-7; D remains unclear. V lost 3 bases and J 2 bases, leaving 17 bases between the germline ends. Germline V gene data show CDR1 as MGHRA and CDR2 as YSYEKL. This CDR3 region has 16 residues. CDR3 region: CASSHSSGPPTYEQYF. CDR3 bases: TGCGCCAGCAGCCACTCCTCTGGGCCCCCGACCTACGAGCAGTACTTC.

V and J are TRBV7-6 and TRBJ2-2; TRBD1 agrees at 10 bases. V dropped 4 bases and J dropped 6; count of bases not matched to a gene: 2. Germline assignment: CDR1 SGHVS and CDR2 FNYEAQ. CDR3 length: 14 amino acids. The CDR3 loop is CASSSDRGPGELFF. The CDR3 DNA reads TGTGCCAGCAGCTCCGACAGGGGGCCCGGGGAGCTGTTTTTT.

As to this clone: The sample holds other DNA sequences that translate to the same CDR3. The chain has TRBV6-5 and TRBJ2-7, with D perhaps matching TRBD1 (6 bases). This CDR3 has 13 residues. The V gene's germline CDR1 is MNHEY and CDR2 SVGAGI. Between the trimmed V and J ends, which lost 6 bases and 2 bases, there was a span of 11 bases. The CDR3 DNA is TGTGCCAGCAGCCAAGGACAGACCTACGAGCAGTACTTC. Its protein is CASSQGQTYEQYF.

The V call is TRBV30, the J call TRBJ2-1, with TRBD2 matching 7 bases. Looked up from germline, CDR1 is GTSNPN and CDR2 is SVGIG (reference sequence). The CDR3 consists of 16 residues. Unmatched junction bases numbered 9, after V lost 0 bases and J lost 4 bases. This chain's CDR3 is CAWSVPLSGVYNEQFF. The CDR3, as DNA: TGTGCCTGGAGTGTCCCCTTGAGCGGGGTTTACAATGAGCAGTTCTTC.

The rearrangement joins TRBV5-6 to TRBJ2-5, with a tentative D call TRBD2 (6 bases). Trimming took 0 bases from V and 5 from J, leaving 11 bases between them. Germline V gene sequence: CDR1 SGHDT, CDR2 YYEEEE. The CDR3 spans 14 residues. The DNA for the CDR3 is TGTGCCAGCAGCTTGGGGAGCCGGGAGGAGACCCAGTACTTC. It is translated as CASSLGSREETQYF.